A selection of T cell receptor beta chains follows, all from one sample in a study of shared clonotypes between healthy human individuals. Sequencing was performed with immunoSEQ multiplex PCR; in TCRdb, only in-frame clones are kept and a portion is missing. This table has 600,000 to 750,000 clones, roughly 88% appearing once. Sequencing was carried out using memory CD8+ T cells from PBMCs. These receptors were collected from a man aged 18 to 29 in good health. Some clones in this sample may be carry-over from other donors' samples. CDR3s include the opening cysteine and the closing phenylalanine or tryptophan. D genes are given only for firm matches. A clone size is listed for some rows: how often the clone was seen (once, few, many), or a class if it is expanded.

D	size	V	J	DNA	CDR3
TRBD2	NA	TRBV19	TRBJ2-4	TGTGCCAGTAGTATAGGTGCGGGAGTAGCCAAAAACATTCAGTACTTC	CASSIGAGVAKNIQYF
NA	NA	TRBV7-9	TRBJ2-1	TGTGCCAGCAGCTTAGGAGGAGGTGAGCAGTTCTTC	CASSLGGGEQFF
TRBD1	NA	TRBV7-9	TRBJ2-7	TGTGCCAGCAGCGACCGGGACAGCAACTACGAGCAGTACTTC	CASSDRDSNYEQYF
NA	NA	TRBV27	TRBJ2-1	TGTGCCAGCGGGTGGGACGGCTACAATGAGCAGTTCTTC	CASGWDGYNEQFF
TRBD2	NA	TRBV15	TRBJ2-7	TGTGCCACCAGCAGTCCTCCTAGACTAGCGGGAGGCTACGAGCAGTACTTC	CATSSPPRLAGGYEQYF
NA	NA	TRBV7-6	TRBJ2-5	TGTGCCAGCAGTACAGGGTTGGAGACCCAGTACTTC	CASSTGLETQYF
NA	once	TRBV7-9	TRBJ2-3	TGTGCCAGCAGCTTCCCCCCGGGGGGCACAGATACGCAGTATTTT	CASSFPPGGTDTQYF
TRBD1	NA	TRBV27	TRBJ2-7	TGTGCCAGCAGTTTACGACAGGGAGCCTACGAGCAGTACTTC	CASSLRQGAYEQYF
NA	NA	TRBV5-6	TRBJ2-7	TGTGCCAGCAGTGGGGGCTCCATCTACGAGCAGTACTTC	CASSGGSIYEQYF
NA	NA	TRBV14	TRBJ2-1	TGTGCCAGCAGCCAAAGAGGCAGTATATCGGGACTCCTTGAGCAGTTCTTC	CASSQRGSISGLLEQFF
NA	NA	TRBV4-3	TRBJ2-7	TGCGCCAGCAGCCAAGATACCCTCCTGGAGGTGGCGGCCTACGAGCAGTACTTC	CASSQDTLLEVAAYEQYF
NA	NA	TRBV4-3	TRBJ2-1	TGCGCCAGCAGCCAACACAGAAGCTCCTACAATGAGCAGTTCTTC	CASSQHRSSYNEQFF
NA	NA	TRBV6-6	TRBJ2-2	TGTGCCAGCAACTACGACAGGAACACCGGGGAGCTGTTTTTT	CASNYDRNTGELFF
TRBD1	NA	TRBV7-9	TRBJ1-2	TGTGCCAGCAGCAGTGCAGGGGGGCATGGCTACACCTTC	CASSSAGGHGYTF
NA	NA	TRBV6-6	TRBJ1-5	TGTGCCAGCAACCCTAAGACGGCGAGCAATCAGCCCCAGCATTTT	CASNPKTASNQPQHF
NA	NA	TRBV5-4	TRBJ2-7	TGTGCCAGCAGCTTGGACAGGGCCTACGAGCAGTACTTC	CASSLDRAYEQYF
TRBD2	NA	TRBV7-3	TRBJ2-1	TGTGCCAGCAGCTCTCGGACTTCGTCTAGCGGGGGATACAATGAGCAGTTCTTC	CASSSRTSSSGGYNEQFF
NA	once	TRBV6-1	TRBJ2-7	TGTGCCAGCAGTGAACAGGCAGAGGGTTACGAGCAGTACTTC	CASSEQAEGYEQYF
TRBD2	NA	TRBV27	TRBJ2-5	TGTGCCAGCAGTTTAGGGGCTAGCGGGAGTGAGACCCAGTACTTC	CASSLGASGSETQYF
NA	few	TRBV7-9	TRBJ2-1	TGTGCCAGCAGCCGAGATGAGCAGTTCTTC	CASSRDEQFF
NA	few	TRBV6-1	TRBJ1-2	TGTGCCAGCAGTGAAGGGGCGGGGGGCTATGGCTACACCTTC	CASSEGAGGYGYTF
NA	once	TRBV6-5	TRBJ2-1	TGTGCCAGCAGTTACTCCGAAGGAGGCAATGAGCAGTTCTTC	CASSYSEGGNEQFF
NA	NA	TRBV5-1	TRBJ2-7	TGCGCCAGCAGCTTCAGGGCGATGGGGACTTACGAGCAGTACTTC	CASSFRAMGTYEQYF
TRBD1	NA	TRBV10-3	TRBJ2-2	TGTGCCATCAGGCCCGGACAGGGGGTCACCGGGGAGCTGTTTTTT	CAIRPGQGVTGELFF
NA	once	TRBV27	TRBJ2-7	TGTGCCAGCAGTCCGGGACCGGTCCCCTACGAGCAGTACTTC	CASSPGPVPYEQYF
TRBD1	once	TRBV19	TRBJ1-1	TGTGCCAGTAGTCGGGACAGGGCCACTGAAGCTTTCTTT	CASSRDRATEAFF
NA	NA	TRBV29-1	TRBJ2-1	TGCAGCGTTGAAGATGGGGGGGCGCTTTACAATGAGCAGTTCTTC	CSVEDGGALYNEQFF
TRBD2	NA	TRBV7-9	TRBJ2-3	TGTGCCAGCAGCTTAACAATGGGAGGGGGCACAGATACGCAGTATTTT	CASSLTMGGGTDTQYF
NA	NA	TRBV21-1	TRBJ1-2	TGTGCCAGCAGTGGGGTCTTAGCTACAGAAACCTATGGCTACACCTTC	CASSGVLATETYGYTF
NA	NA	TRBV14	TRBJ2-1	TGTGCCAGCAGCCTCATACGGGGGCCCCCATTCCACAATGAGCAGTTCTTC	CASSLIRGPPFHNEQFF
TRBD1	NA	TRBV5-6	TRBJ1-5	TGTGCCAGCAGCTCGGGACAGGGCCTCAATCAGCCCCAGCATTTT	CASSSGQGLNQPQHF
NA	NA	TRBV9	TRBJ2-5	TGTGCCAGCAGCGTAGCTACGGGCCGCCAAGAGACCCAGTACTTC	CASSVATGRQETQYF
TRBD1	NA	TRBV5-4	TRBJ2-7	TGTGCCAGCAGCTTCGGGACAGACTACGAGCAGTACTTC	CASSFGTDYEQYF
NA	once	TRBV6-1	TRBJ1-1	TGTGCCATCCTAAGGGAGGGCGGAGCCACTGAAGCTTTCTTT	CAILREGGATEAFF
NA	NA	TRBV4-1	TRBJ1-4	TGCGCCAGCAGCCAAAATCCGGGTCAGACTAATGAAAAACTGTTTTTT	CASSQNPGQTNEKLFF
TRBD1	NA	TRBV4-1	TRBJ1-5	TGCGCCAGCAGCCGGGACAGGGGTATCCAACAGCCCCAGCATTTT	CASSRDRGIQQPQHF
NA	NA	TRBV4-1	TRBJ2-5	TGCGCCAGCAGCCTACGCCAGGGAATACAAGAGACCCAGTACTTC	CASSLRQGIQETQYF
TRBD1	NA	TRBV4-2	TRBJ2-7	TGTGCCAGCAGCGTCCGGGACAGGGACGAGCAGTACTTC	CASSVRDRDEQYF
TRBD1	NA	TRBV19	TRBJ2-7	TGTGCCAGTAGTCCCGGGACAGGGGTTGTTTACGAGCAGTACTTC	CASSPGTGVVYEQYF
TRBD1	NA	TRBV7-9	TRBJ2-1	TGTGCCAGCAGCCTGACAGGGGGCAACTACAATGAGCAGTTCTTC	CASSLTGGNYNEQFF
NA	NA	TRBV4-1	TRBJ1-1	TGCGCCAGCAGCCAAGATCAGGGGAACACTGAAGCTTTCTTT	CASSQDQGNTEAFF
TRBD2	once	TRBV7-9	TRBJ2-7	TGTGCCAGCAGCTTACTCGGGACTAGTCACTACGAGCAGTACTTC	CASSLLGTSHYEQYF
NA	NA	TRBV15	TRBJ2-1	TGTGCCACCAGCAGAGTTATCGTATCTGCCTACAATGAGCAGTTCTTC	CATSRVIVSAYNEQFF
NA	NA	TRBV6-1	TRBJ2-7	TGTGCCACCGGGACTGCATCCTACGAGCAGTACTTC	CATGTASYEQYF
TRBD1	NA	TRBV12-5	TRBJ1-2	TGTGCTAGTGGTTTGGCGACAGGGTGGGTTATCTATGGCTACACCTTC	CASGLATGWVIYGYTF
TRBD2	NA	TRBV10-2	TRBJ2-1	TGCGCCAGCACGGCTAGCGGGAGCTCCTACAATGAGCAGTTCTTC	CASTASGSSYNEQFF
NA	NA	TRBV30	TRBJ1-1	TGTGCCTCCGGTGCGGGAGGGACTGAAGCTTTCTTT	CASGAGGTEAFF
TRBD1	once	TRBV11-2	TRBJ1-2	TGTGCCAGCAGCTTAGACGGCGGGACAGGGACCTTCGGCTACACCTTC	CASSLDGGTGTFGYTF
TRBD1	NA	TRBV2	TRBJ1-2	TGTGCCAGCAGTGCCCGGGACAGGGTTAAGGGCTACACCTTC	CASSARDRVKGYTF
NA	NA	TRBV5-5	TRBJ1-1	TGTGCCAGCAGCTTTGGACGGATTGAAGCTTTCTTT	CASSFGRIEAFF
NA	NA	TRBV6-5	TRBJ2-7	TGTGCCAGCAGTTACTCGAATCGACCGATCTACGAGCAGTACTTC	CASSYSNRPIYEQYF
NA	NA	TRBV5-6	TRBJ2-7	TGTGCCAGCAGGGGGGAAAACTCCTACGAGCAGTACTTC	CASRGENSYEQYF
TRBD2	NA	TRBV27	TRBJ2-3	TGTGCCAGCAGTCCGCACCTAGCGGGAGTCGGCACAGATACGCAGTATTTT	CASSPHLAGVGTDTQYF
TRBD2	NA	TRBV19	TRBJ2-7	TGTGCCAGTAGTGGTAAAGCGGGGTACGAGCAGTACTTC	CASSGKAGYEQYF
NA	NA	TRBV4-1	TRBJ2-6	TGCGCCAGCAGCCAAGATCTGAGCAGGGTAACTGGGGCCAACGTCCTGACTTTC	CASSQDLSRVTGANVLTF
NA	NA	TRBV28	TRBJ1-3	TGTGCCCGTCGACCCACAAGTCCTGGAAACACCATATATTTT	CARRPTSPGNTIYF
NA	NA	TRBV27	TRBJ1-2	TGTGCCAGCAGTTTATCGACCTCAAGTCCCGGCTACACCTTC	CASSLSTSSPGYTF
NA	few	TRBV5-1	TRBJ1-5	TGCGCCAGCAGCTTGCTCGGTGGGGTCAATCAGCCCCAGCATTTT	CASSLLGGVNQPQHF